This TCR beta chain was recovered during a study of beta chain features in type 1 diabetes. This clone was seen a handful of times. Reverse transcribing all isolated RNA meant expressed TCRB transcripts were sequenced. Profiled with immunoSEQ multiplex PCR; TCRdb holds only in-frame clones, not every one. The table has some 200,000 clones, roughly 10% seen once. Trimming took off 7 bases at V and 2 bases at J, with 8 bases between the two ends. This CDR3 has 12 amino acids. Germline loops: CDR1 SQVTM, CDR2 ANQGSEA. The chain joins TRBV29-1 to TRBJ1-4; D remains unclear. Material for sequencing was central memory CD4+ T cells from blood. The sequence was collected from a man between 18 and 35 years old in good health. CDR3 in amino acids: CSAGWTNEKLFF. In DNA, the CDR3 is TGCAGCGCGGGGTGGACTAATGAAAAACTGTTTTTT.